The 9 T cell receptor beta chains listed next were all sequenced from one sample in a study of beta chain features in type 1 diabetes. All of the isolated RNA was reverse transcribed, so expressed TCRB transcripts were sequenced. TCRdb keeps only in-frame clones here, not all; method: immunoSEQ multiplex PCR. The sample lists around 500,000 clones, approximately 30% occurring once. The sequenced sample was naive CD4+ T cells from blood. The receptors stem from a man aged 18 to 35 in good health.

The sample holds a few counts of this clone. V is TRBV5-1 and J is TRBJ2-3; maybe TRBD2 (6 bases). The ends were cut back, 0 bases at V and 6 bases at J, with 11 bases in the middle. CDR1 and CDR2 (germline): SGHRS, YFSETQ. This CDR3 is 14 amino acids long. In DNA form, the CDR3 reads TGCGCCAGCAGCTTGGAGCGGGCCGGGGATACGCAGTATTTT. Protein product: CASSLERAGDTQYF.

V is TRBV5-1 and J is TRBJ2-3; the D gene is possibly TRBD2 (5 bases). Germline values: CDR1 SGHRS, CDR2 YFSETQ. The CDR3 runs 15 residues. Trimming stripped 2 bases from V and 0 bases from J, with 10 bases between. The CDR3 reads CASSLIGGSTDTQYF. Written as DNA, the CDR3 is TGCGCCAGCAGCTTAATCGGCGGGAGCACAGATACGCAGTATTTT.

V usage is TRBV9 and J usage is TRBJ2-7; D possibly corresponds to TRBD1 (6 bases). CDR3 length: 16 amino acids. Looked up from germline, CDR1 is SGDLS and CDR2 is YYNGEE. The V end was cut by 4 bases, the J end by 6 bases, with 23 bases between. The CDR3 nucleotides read TGTGCCAGCAGCCCCAGGCCGCTAGCAGGGGCAGGCGAGCAGTACTTC. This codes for CASSPRPLAGAGEQYF.

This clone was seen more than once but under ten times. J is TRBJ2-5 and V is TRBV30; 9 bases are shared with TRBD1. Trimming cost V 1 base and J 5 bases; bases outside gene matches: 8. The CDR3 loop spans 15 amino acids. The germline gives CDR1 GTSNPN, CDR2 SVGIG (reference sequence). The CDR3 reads CAWSETGGAKETQYF. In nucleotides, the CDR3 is TGTGCCTGGAGTGAAACAGGGGGCGCGAAGGAGACCCAGTACTTC. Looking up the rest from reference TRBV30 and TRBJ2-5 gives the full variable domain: SQTIHQWPATLVQPVGSPLSLECTVEGTSNPNLYWYRQAAGRGLQLLFYSVGIGQISSEVPQNLSASRPQDRQFILSSKKLLLSDSGFYLCAWSETGGAKETQYFGPGTRLLVL.

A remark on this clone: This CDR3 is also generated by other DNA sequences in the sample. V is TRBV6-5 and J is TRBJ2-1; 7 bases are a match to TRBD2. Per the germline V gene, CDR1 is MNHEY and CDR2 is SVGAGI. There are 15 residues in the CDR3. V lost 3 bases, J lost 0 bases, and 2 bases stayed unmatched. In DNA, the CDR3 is TGTGCCAGCAGTTATGGCGGGAGCTCCTACAATGAGCAGTTCTTC. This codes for CASSYGGSSYNEQFF.

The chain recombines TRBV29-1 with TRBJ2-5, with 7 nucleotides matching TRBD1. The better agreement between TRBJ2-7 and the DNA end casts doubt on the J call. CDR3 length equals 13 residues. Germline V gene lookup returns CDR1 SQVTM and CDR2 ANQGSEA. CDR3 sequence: CSVVSTGTYEQYF. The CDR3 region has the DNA TGCAGCGTTGTGTCGACAGGGACCTACGAGCAGTACTTC.

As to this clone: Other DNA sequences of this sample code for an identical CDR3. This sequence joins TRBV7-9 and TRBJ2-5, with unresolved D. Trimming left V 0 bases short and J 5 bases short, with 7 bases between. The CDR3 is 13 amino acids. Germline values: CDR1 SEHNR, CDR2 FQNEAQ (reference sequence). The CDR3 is CASSLAGWETQYF. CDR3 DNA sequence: TGTGCCAGCAGCTTAGCAGGGTGGGAGACCCAGTACTTC.

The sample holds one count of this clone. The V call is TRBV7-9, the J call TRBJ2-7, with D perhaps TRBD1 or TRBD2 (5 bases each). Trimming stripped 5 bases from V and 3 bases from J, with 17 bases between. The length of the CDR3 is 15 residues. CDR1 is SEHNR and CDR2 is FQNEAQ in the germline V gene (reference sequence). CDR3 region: CASSADPGTSYEQYF. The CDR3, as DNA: TGTGCCAGCAGCGCCGATCCCGGGACGAGCTACGAGCAGTACTTC.

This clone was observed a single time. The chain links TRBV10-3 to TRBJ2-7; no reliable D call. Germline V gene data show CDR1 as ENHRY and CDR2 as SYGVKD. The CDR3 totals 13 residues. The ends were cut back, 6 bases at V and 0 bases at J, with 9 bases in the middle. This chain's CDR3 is CAISHGSSYEQYF. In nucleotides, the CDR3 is TGTGCCATCAGCCACGGTAGCTCCTACGAGCAGTACTTC.